This T cell receptor beta chain was recovered during a study of shared clonotypes between healthy human individuals. Notes on this clone: The antigen remains unidentified.

The CDR3 loop spans 15 amino acids. The germline V gene has CDR1 MNHEY and CDR2 SMNVEV (reference sequence). V was shortened by 7 bases and J by 10 bases, with 20 bases between the two germline ends. Regarding the study as a whole: It was the non-shared clonotypes that had lower generation probabilities than clonotypes shared by all four donors. Among donors, sharing of clonotypes was expected to be affected by sequencing depth.

On sorted subsets, replicate PCRs used 150 to 250 ng DNA, or about 30,000 T cell genomes. Clones were read by immunoSEQ multiplex PCR, and TCRdb kept only the in-frame ones, dropping some. This table holds approximately 2.5 million clones, more than 80% found once. This TCR came from a man aged 18 to 35 in good health. V is TRBV27 and J is TRBJ1-6, with no clear D. Sequencing was performed on naive CD4+ T cells sorted from blood. Subset specified: CD45RA+ positively selected. The CDR3 bases are TGTGCCAGCAATCAAGCGAGCGGCGGGAGATCACCCCTCCACTTT. Translating it yields CASNQASGGRSPLHF.